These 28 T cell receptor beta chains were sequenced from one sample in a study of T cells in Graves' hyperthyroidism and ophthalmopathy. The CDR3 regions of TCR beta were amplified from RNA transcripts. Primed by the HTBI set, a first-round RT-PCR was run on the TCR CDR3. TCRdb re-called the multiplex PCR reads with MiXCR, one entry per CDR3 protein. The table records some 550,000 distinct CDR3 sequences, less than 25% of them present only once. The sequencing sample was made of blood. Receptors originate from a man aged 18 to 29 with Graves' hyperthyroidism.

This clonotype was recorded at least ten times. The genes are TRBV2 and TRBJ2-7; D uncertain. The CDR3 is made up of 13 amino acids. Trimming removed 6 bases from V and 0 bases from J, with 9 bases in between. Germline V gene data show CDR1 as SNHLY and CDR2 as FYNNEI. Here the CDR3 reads CASRLLNSYEQYF. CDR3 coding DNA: TGTGCCAGCAGGTTACTAAACTCCTACGAGCAGTACTTC.

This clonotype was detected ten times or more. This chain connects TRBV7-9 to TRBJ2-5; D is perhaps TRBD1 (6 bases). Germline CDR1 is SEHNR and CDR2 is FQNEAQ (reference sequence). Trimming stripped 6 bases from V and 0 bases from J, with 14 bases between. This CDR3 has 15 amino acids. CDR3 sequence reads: CASRSGTMYQETQYF. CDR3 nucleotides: TGTGCCAGCAGGTCCGGGACAATGTACCAAGAGACCCAGTACTTC.

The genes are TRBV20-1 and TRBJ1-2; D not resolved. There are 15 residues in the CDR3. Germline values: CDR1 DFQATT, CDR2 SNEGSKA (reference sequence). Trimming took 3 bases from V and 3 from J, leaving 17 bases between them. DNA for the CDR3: TGCAGTGCTAGGGAGTGGAAGACGGTGGACTATGGCTACACCTTC. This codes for CSAREWKTVDYGYTF.

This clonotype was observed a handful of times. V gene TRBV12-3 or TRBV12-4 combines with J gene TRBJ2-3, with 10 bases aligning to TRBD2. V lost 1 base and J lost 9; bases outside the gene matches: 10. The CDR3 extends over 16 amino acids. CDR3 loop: CASSLGTSGPQGTQYF. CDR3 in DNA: TGTGCCAGCAGTTTAGGGACTAGCGGACCCCAAGGGACGCAGTATTTT.

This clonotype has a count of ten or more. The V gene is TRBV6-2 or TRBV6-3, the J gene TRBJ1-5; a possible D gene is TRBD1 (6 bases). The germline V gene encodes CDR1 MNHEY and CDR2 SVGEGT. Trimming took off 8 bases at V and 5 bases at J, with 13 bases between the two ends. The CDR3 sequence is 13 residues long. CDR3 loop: CASQGPPYQPQHF. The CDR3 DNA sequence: TGTGCCAGCCAGGGGCCGCCCTATCAGCCCCAGCATTTT.

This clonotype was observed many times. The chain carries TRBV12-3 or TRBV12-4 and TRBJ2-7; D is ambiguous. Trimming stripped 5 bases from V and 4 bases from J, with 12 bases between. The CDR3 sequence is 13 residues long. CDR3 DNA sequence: TGTGCCAGCAGTCCCTCCGGTATTTACGAGCAGTACTTC. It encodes CASSPSGIYEQYF.

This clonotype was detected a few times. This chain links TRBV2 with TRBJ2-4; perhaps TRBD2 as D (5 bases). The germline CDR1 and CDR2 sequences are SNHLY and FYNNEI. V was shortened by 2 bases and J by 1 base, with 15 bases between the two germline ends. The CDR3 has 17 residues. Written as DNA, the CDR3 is TGTGCCAGCAGTGAAATGGCAGGAGGCCTGGCCAAAAACATTCAGTACTTC. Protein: CASSEMAGGLAKNIQYF. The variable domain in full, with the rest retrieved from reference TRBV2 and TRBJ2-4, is EPEVTQTPSHQVTQMGQEVILRCVPISNHLYFYWYRQILGQKVEFLVSFYNNEISEKSEIFDDQFSVERPDGSNFTLKIRSTKLEDSAMYFCASSEMAGGLAKNIQYFGAGTRLSVL.

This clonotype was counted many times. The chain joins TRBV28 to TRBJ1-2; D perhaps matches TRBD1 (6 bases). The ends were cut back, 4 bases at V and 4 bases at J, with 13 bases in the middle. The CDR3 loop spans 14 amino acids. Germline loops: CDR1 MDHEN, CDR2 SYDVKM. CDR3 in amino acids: CASSSTGTLYGYTF. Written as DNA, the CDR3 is TGTGCCAGCAGTTCCACAGGGACCCTCTATGGCTACACCTTC.

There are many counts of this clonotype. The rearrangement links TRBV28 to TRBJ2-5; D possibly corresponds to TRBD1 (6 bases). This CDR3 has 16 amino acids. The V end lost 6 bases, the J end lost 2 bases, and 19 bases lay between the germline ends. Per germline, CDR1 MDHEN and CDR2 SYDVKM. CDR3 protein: CASSLPGVPPQETQYF. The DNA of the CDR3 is TGTGCCAGCAGCCTGCCAGGGGTTCCCCCACAAGAGACCCAGTACTTC.

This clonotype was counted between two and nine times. CDR3 loop: CASSLRGGPGELFF. As DNA, the CDR3 is TGTGCCAGCAGTTTACGGGGGGGCCCCGGGGAGCTGTTTTTT. The chain couples TRBV12-3 or TRBV12-4 to TRBJ2-2; 8 positions match TRBD2. The CDR3 is 14 residues long. After removal of 2 bases from V and 6 bases from J, the junction contained 2 bases not matched to a gene.

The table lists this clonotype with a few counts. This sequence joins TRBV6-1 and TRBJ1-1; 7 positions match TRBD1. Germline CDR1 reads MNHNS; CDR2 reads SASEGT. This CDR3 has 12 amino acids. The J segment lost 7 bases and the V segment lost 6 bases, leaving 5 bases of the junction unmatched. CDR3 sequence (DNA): TGTGCCAGCAGCCCAGACAGGGTTGAAGCTTTCTTT. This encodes CASSPDRVEAFF.

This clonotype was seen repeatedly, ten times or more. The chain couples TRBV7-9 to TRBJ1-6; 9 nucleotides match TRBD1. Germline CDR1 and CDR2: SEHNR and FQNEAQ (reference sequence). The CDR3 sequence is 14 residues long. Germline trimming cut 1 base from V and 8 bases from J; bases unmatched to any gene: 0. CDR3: CASSLGTGDSPLHF. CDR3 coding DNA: TGTGCCAGCAGCTTAGGGACAGGGGATTCACCCCTCCACTTT.

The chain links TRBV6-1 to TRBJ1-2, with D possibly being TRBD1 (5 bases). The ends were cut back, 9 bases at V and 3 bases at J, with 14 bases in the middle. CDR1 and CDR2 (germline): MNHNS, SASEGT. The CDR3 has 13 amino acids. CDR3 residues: CARGIPGDYGYTF. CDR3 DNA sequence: TGTGCCAGAGGGATTCCGGGGGACTATGGCTACACCTTC.

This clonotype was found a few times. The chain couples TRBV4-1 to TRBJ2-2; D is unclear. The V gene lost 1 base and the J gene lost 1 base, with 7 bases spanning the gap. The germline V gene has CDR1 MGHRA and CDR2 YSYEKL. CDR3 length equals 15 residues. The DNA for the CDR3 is TGCGCCAGCAGCCAAGGAGACCGGAACACCGGGGAGCTGTTTTTT. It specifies CASSQGDRNTGELFF.

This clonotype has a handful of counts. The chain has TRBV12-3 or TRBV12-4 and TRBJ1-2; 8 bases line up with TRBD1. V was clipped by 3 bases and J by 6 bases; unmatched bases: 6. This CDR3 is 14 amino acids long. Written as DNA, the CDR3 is TGTGCCAGCAGTTTGACAGGGGTTCGTAATGGCTACACCTTC. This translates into CASSLTGVRNGYTF.

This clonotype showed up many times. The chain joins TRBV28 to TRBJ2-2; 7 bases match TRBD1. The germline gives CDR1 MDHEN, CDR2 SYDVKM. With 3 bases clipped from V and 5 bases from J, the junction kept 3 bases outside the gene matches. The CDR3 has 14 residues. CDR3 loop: CASSFSGGTGELFF. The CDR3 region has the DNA TGTGCCAGCAGTTTTTCAGGGGGAACCGGGGAGCTGTTTTTT. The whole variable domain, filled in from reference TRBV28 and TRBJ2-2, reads DVKVTQSSRYLVKRTGEKVFLECVQDMDHENMFWYRQDPGLGLRLIYFSYDVKMKEKGDIPEGYSVSREKKERFSLILESASTNQTSMYLCASSFSGGTGELFFGEGSRLTVL.

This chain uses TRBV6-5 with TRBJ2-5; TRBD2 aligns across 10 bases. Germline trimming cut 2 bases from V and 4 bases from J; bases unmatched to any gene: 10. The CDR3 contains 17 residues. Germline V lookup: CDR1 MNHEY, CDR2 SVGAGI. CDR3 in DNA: TGTGCCAGCAGTTACGGTGCGGTAGCGGGGGGCGGAGAGACCCAGTACTTC. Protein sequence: CASSYGAVAGGGETQYF.

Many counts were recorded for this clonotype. In nucleotides, the CDR3 is TGCAGTGCTATGTGGACGAACACTGAAGCTTTCTTT. This codes for CSAMWTNTEAFF. V usage is TRBV20-1 and J usage is TRBJ1-1, with D unresolved. Deletions cut 4 bases from V and 1 base from J, with 7 bases between. The CDR3 is 12 amino acids. CDR1 DFQATT and CDR2 SNEGSKA come from the germline V gene (reference sequence).

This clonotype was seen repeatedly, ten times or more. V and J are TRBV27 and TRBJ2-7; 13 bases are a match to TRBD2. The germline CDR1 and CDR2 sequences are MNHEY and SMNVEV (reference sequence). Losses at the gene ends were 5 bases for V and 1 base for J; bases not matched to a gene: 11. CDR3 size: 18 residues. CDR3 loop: CASSLKYRTSGGSYEQYF. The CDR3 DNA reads TGTGCCAGCAGTCTCAAATATCGGACTAGCGGGGGTTCCTACGAGCAGTACTTC.

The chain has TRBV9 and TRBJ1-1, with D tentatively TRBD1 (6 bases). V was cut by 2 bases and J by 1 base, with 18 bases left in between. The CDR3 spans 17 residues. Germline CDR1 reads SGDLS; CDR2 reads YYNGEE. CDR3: CASSVQRGLPPNTEAFF. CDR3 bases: TGTGCCAGCAGCGTCCAGCGGGGGCTACCCCCGAACACTGAAGCTTTCTTT.

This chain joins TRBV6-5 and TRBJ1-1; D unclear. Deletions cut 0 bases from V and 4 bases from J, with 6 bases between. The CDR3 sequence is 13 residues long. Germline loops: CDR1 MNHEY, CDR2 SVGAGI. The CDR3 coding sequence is TGTGCCAGCAGTTACTCGACACGCACTGAAGCTTTCTTT. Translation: CASSYSTRTEAFF.

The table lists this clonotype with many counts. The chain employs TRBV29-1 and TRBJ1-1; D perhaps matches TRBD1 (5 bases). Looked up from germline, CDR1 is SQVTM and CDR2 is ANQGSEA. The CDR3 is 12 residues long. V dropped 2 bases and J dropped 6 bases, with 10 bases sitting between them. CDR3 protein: CSVEIRAAEAFF. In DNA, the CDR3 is TGCAGCGTTGAAATCAGGGCTGCTGAAGCTTTCTTT.

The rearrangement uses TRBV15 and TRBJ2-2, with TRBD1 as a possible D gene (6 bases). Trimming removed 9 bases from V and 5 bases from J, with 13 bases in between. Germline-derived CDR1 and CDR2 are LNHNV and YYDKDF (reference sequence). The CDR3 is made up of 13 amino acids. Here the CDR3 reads CATETGLTGELFF. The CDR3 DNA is TGTGCCACTGAGACAGGTTTGACCGGGGAGCTGTTTTTT.

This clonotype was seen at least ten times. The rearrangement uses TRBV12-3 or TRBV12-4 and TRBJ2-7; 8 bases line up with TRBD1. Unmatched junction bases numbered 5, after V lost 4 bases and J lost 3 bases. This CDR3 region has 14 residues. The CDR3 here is CASSYWTGFYEQYF. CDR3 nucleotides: TGTGCCAGCAGTTACTGGACAGGGTTCTACGAGCAGTACTTC.

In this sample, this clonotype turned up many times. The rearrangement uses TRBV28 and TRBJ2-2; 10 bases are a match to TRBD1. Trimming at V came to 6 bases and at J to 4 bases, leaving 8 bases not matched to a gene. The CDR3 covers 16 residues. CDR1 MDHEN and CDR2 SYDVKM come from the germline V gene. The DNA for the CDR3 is TGTGCCAGCAGCCCCGGGACAGGGGCGGGCACCGGGGAGCTGTTTTTT. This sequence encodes CASSPGTGAGTGELFF.

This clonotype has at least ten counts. The CDR3 sequence is CASSTRGLGANVLTF. The DNA of the CDR3 is TGTGCCAGCAGTACTAGGGGCCTTGGGGCCAACGTCCTGACTTTC. The chain employs TRBV28 and TRBJ2-6; perhaps D is TRBD1 or TRBD2 (5 bases each). The CDR3 is made up of 15 amino acids. Germline V gene sequence: CDR1 MDHEN, CDR2 SYDVKM. V dropped 5 bases and J dropped 3 bases, with 11 bases sitting between them.

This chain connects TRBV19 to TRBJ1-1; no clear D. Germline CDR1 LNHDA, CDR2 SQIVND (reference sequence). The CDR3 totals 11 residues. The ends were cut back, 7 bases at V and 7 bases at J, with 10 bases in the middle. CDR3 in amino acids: CASITKGEAFF. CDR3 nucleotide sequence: TGTGCCAGTATCACTAAGGGTGAAGCTTTCTTT.

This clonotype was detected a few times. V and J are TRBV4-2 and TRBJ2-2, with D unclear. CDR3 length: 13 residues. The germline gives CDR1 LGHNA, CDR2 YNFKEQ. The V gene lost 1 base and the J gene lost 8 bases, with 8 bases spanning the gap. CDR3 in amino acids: CASSQVSRGELFF. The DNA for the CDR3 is TGTGCCAGCAGCCAAGTATCTAGGGGGGAGCTGTTTTTT.